What follows are 8 T cell receptor beta chains derived from one specimen sequenced in a study of T-cell reconstitution after alpha-beta-depleted transplantation in children. Unique molecular identifiers were built into the TCRbeta library. From the PCR reads, TCRdb called clonotypes with MiXCR, one entry per CDR3 protein. Of 200,000 to 300,000 distinct CDR3 sequences listed, approximately 12% are singletons. The sample consisted of PBMCs from the stem cell graft donor, taken from the stem cell graft. The origin of the receptors is a human donor who donated a stem cell graft to a child with acute lymphoblastic leukemia.

This clonotype was seen at least ten times. The CDR3 DNA follows: TGTGCCAGCAGCTCCTTAGGGACGTCTAAAGAGACCCAGTACTTC. Translation: CASSSLGTSKETQYF. This chain links TRBV7-2 with TRBJ2-5, with D perhaps being TRBD1 or TRBD2 (5 bases each). The CDR3 sequence is 15 residues long. CDR1 and CDR2 from the germline V gene are SGHTA and FQGNSA. Trimming took off 4 bases at V and 3 bases at J, with 15 bases between the two ends.

In its sample, this clonotype was seen many times. The chain links TRBV7-2 to TRBJ1-5; 7 bases fit TRBD1. Unmatched junction bases numbered 5, after V lost 5 bases and J lost 1 base. From germline, CDR1 is SGHTA and CDR2 FQGNSA. The CDR3 has 15 amino acids. The CDR3 DNA is TGTGCCAGCAGCCCCCAGGGGGTGAGCAATCAGCCCCAGCATTTT. It specifies CASSPQGVSNQPQHF.

Ten or more counts support this clonotype. The CDR3 loop is CASSQESSTDTQYF. CDR3 nucleotide sequence: TGTGCCAGCAGCCAAGAGAGTAGCACAGATACGCAGTATTTT. The chain couples TRBV4-2 to TRBJ2-3; D remains ambiguous. Germline CDR1 is LGHNA and CDR2 is YNFKEQ. The CDR3 has 14 amino acids. V lost 0 bases to trimming and J lost 0 bases, with 4 bases between them.

In this sample, this clonotype turned up many times. V is TRBV6-2 or TRBV6-3 and J is TRBJ2-5; D is uncertain. CDR3 length equals 14 residues. Germline assignment: CDR1 MNHEY and CDR2 SVGEGT. The germline V and J ends were trimmed by 4 bases and 1 base, with 10 bases remaining between them. The CDR3 sequence: CASSSDPTQETQYF. CDR3 in DNA: TGTGCCAGCAGTTCCGACCCGACCCAAGAGACCCAGTACTTC.

Many counts were recorded for this clonotype. The chain combines TRBV9 with TRBJ2-7; no definite D call. V lost 4 bases and J lost 1, with 12 bases in between. Per germline, CDR1 SGDLS and CDR2 YYNGEE. This CDR3 has 14 amino acids. For the CDR3, the DNA is TGTGCCAGCAGCCCTCGATCTGGTTCCTACGAGCAGTACTTC. Translated: CASSPRSGSYEQYF.

This clonotype has a count of ten or more. The J gene is TRBJ2-7, the V gene TRBV12-3 or TRBV12-4; D is possibly TRBD1 (6 bases). This CDR3 comprises 13 residues. With 5 bases removed from V and 0 bases from J, the gap between germline ends came to 8 bases. CDR3 amino acids: CASSEQGSYEQYF. The CDR3 DNA is TGTGCCAGCAGTGAACAGGGCTCCTACGAGCAGTACTTC.

The gene calls are TRBV7-8 and TRBJ1-5; 8 bases align to TRBD1. There are 14 residues in the CDR3. The ends lost 5 bases at V and 7 bases at J; junction bases unmatched: 7. CDR1 SGHVS and CDR2 FQNEAQ come from the germline V gene. DNA for the CDR3: TGTGCCAGCAGCCCAGGGGGCCGCGAGCAGCCCCAGCATTTT. Its translation is CASSPGGREQPQHF.

This clonotype was picked up many times. This CDR3 is CASSYSKQDYSYEQYF. The CDR3 DNA follows: TGTGCCAGCAGTTACTCGAAACAGGACTACTCCTACGAGCAGTACTTC. The chain uses TRBV6-2 or TRBV6-3 and TRBJ2-7; tentatively, D is TRBD2 (6 bases). Per germline, CDR1 MNHEY and CDR2 SVGEGT. The CDR3 runs to 16 residues. The V gene lost 0 bases and the J gene lost 0 bases, with 12 bases spanning the gap.